The 9 T cell receptor beta chains presented below share a single source sample, sequenced in a study of cytomegalovirus exposure and HLA in healthy donors (dated by TCRdb to about 2017). Libraries were built with the immunoSEQ multiplex PCR assay. For the multiplex PCR, a mixture combining 60 forward primers for TCR Vbeta segments and 13 reverse primers for TCR Jbeta segments was used. Held by TCRdb, this immuneACCESS table contains in-frame sequences only and omits some clones. Under half of the omission traces to an unresolved V gene where checked; the cause of the rest is unknown. This sample has more than 85,000 clones in its table, and roughly 78% of those were observed once. The ten largest clones represent around 1.3% of the sample. Sequences were obtained from PBMCs. These receptors all stem from a woman in her 30s in good health and CMV-seronegative.

The chain joins TRBV27 to TRBJ2-3; D ambiguous. Per germline, CDR1 MNHEY and CDR2 SMNVEV (reference sequence). Between the trimmed V and J ends, which lost 5 bases and 5 bases, there was a span of 11 bases. The CDR3 has 13 amino acids. The CDR3 loop reads CASSPPPGDTQYF. The CDR3 DNA sequence: TGTGCCAGCAGTCCCCCCCCCGGAGATACGCAGTATTTT.

This chain uses TRBV7-2 with TRBJ1-4, with TRBD1 matching over 9 bases. V trimming: 0 bases; J trimming: 9 bases; junction bases outside the gene matches: 5. CDR3 length equals 15 residues. The V gene's germline CDR1 is SGHTA and CDR2 FQGNSA. The CDR3 DNA sequence: TGTGCCAGCAGCTTAGCCGGGACAGGGAATAAAAAACTGTTTTTT. Its protein product is CASSLAGTGNKKLFF.

The chain combines TRBV6-6 with TRBJ1-1; perhaps TRBD1 as D (5 bases). Germline V gene lookup returns CDR1 MNHNY and CDR2 SVGAGI (reference sequence). Between the trimmed V and J ends, which lost 10 bases and 3 bases, there was a span of 18 bases. CDR3 length: 14 residues. The CDR3 DNA sequence: TGTGCCACCTACAATTGGGGCGCGGACACTGAAGCTTTCTTT. The encoded protein is CATYNWGADTEAFF.

V and J are TRBV5-4 and TRBJ2-2, with 10 bases identical to TRBD2. This CDR3 has 16 residues. Germline V gene lookup returns CDR1 SGHNT and CDR2 YYREEE (reference sequence). Trimming at V came to 0 bases and at J to 7 bases, leaving 6 bases not matched to a gene. The chain's CDR3 is CASSLAAGGRVGELFF. The CDR3 nucleotides read TGTGCCAGCAGCTTGGCAGCGGGGGGGCGGGTCGGGGAGCTGTTTTTT.

The chain is built from TRBV7-9 and TRBJ1-6; D is uncertain. The V and J ends lost 5 bases and 9 bases respectively, with 17 bases between them. From germline, CDR1 is SEHNR and CDR2 FQNEAQ (reference sequence). This CDR3 is 15 amino acids long. The CDR3 is CASSRVGSIPSPLHF. CDR3 nucleotides: TGTGCCAGCAGCCGGGTCGGGAGTATACCTTCACCCCTCCACTTT. Full variable domain (missing parts from reference TRBV7-9 and TRBJ1-6): DTGVSQNPRHKITKRGQNVTFRCDPISEHNRLYWYRQTLGQGPEFLTYFQNEAQLEKSRLLSDRFSAERPKGSFSTLEIQRTEQGDSAMYLCASSRVGSIPSPLHFGNGTRLTVT.

The V call is TRBV7-8, the J call TRBJ2-7, with TRBD2 as a possible D gene (5 bases). V gave up 8 bases and J gave up 0 bases, with 11 bases separating them. Per the germline V gene, CDR1 is SGHVS and CDR2 is FQNEAQ. This CDR3 has 13 residues. The CDR3 DNA reads TGTGCCAGCGTCCCGGGGAGCTCCTACGAGCAGTACTTC. Its protein is CASVPGSSYEQYF.

The chain links TRBV4-3 to TRBJ2-4, with 11 positions matching TRBD1. The CDR3 is 18 amino acids. Per the germline V gene, CDR1 is LGHNA and CDR2 is YSLEER. Germline trimming cut 0 bases from V and 3 bases from J; bases unmatched to any gene: 7. CDR3 coding DNA: TGCGCCAGCAGCCAAGATCTCCGGGACAGGGGGTTCAAAAACATTCAGTACTTC. This encodes CASSQDLRDRGFKNIQYF.

This chain joins TRBV10-3 and TRBJ2-7; D may be TRBD2 (7 bases). Per the germline V gene, CDR1 is ENHRY and CDR2 is SYGVKD. V dropped 2 bases and J dropped 6 bases, with 8 bases sitting between them. CDR3 length: 12 residues. In DNA form, the CDR3 reads TGTGCCATCAGTGAGGGGGGGGCCGAGCAGTACTTC. This codes for CAISEGGAEQYF.

The chain employs TRBV18 and TRBJ1-6, with 8 bases matching TRBD1. The CDR3 runs 15 residues. Germline lookup yields CDR1 KGHSH and CDR2 LQKENI. With V trimmed by 4 bases and J by 5 bases, 4 bases remained unmatched. As DNA, the CDR3 is TGTGCCAGCTCACAACAGGGGGAACATAATTCACCCCTCCACTTT. Encoded protein: CASSQQGEHNSPLHF.